This is a list of T cell receptor beta chains from one sample in a study of vaccination and CD4 T cells after COVID-19. Antigens for these TCRs are unknown. TCRdb re-derived calls from the PCR reads in MiXCR, one entry per CDR3 protein. There are some 5,400 distinct CDR3 sequences in the sample; about 47% occur only once, and 25% to 30% lies in the top ten. The source material was CD4+ T cells from blood, cultured in vitro. The receptors were sampled from a human donor who had recovered from COVID-19. The conserved cysteine and the conserved F or W are not part of the CDR3 here.

J: TRBJ2-6; V: TRBV7-2; CDR3: ASSPRRASGANVLT
J: TRBJ1-2; V: TRBV15; CDR3: ATSRDTGAGGGYGYT
J: TRBJ2-5; V: TRBV7-9; CDR3: ASSPLGETQY
J: TRBJ2-2; V: TRBV20-1; CDR3: SARKLAGGTGELF
J: TRBJ2-5; V: TRBV7-2; CDR3: ASSLGGGGGGGMETQY
J: TRBJ2-5; V: TRBV5-1; CDR3: ASSLVPGRETQY
J: TRBJ2-1; V: TRBV6-5; CDR3: ASSFTRSYNEQF
J: TRBJ2-7; V: TRBV15; CDR3: ATSTRQVPYEQY
J: TRBJ2-2; V: TRBV27; CDR3: ASSLRIPGTSYGGELF
J: TRBJ2-5; V: TRBV14; CDR3: ASSQGNSLGTQY
J: TRBJ1-2; V: TRBV7-7; CDR3: ASSPPPGRGNYGYT
J: TRBJ1-2; V: TRBV2; CDR3: ASGEYGYT
J: TRBJ2-3; V: TRBV7-8; CDR3: ASSLEGRGDTQY
J: TRBJ2-7; V: TRBV6-5; CDR3: ASSYGDGYEQY
J: TRBJ1-6; V: TRBV19; CDR3: ASSPRQGTYNSPLH
J: TRBJ2-7; V: TRBV7-8; CDR3: ASSSPGFHEQY
J: TRBJ1-1; V: TRBV7-9; CDR3: ASSLGSTEAF
J: TRBJ2-7; V: TRBV6-2/TRBV6-3; CDR3: ASSSWGAGEQY
J: TRBJ2-3; V: TRBV20-1; CDR3: SDLGLALTSDTQY
J: TRBJ1-5; V: TRBV6-2/TRBV6-3; CDR3: ASSARGWERPQH
J: TRBJ2-3; V: TRBV6-1; CDR3: ASSLTRRGRGNTQY
J: NA; V: TRBV11-3; CDR3: ASSFGTPYEQY
J: TRBJ2-3; V: TRBV27; CDR3: ASSLASGRITSTDTQY
J: TRBJ2-5; V: TRBV19; CDR3: ASSIEGGARKETQY
J: TRBJ2-2; V: TRBV21-1; CDR3: ASSKGGTGELF
J: TRBJ2-5; V: TRBV15; CDR3: ATSRDNSFQETQY
J: TRBJ2-1; V: TRBV7-3; CDR3: ASSLDLAGYNEQF
J: TRBJ2-3; V: TRBV20-1; CDR3: SAVRREGADTQY
J: TRBJ1-4; V: TRBV10-3; CDR3: AISDGAATNEKLF
J: TRBJ2-4; V: TRBV5-6; CDR3: ASSYSFTSGRYGRAKNIQY
J: TRBJ1-5; V: TRBV2; CDR3: ASHAGQGAAQPQH
J: TRBJ2-7; V: TRBV18; CDR3: ASSPPGRLYEQY
J: TRBJ2-2; V: TRBV7-6; CDR3: ASSPHGTGVAGELF
J: TRBJ1-1; V: TRBV19; CDR3: ASSMGPAF
J: TRBJ2-1; V: TRBV11-2; CDR3: ASSLARWRGSGGNEQF
J: TRBJ1-2; V: TRBV5-1; CDR3: ASSLEALNYGYT
J: TRBJ2-2; V: TRBV7-3; CDR3: ASSRLGQGAGELF
J: TRBJ2-2; V: TRBV11-3; CDR3: ASRRGQGNTGELF
J: TRBJ1-2; V: TRBV6-1; CDR3: ASRRDSNYGYT
J: TRBJ2-3; V: TRBV6-1; CDR3: ASSDGGYTDTQY
J: TRBJ2-3; V: TRBV9; CDR3: ASSVPSGVFTDTQY
J: TRBJ2-5; V: TRBV2; CDR3: ASSDERDQETQY
J: TRBJ1-2; V: TRBV27; CDR3: ASSPLLIWDRGTNYGYT
J: TRBJ1-2; V: TRBV5-6; CDR3: ASSYRPSLHGYT
J: TRBJ1-1; V: TRBV6-1; CDR3: ASTRSAVQAF
J: TRBJ2-1; V: TRBV20-1; CDR3: SASDPGTRKDEQF
J: TRBJ1-2; V: TRBV2; CDR3: ASREDSIYGYT
J: TRBJ2-7; V: TRBV7-9; CDR3: ASSLAGGYEQY
J: TRBJ1-2; V: TRBV19; CDR3: ASSIRGKLYGYT
J: TRBJ2-3; V: TRBV30; CDR3: AWSGKGADTQY